A single sample gave rise to the 22 T cell receptor beta chains below, sequenced in a study of PD-1 blockade in classical Hodgkin lymphoma. In every patient, relapse followed autologous stem cell transplantation, while exposure to brentuximab vedotin differed. Some clones are missing from TCRdb's copy, which holds only in-frame ones; the method was immunoSEQ multiplex PCR. This sample has tens of thousands of clones, with roughly 91% found just once. The sample in question was peripheral blood mononuclear cells (PBMCs), obtained at baseline. The receptors originated from a human donor with classical Hodgkin lymphoma.

J is TRBJ2-7 and V is TRBV30; TRBD1 is a possible D gene (6 bases). Germline V lookup: CDR1 GTSNPN, CDR2 SVGIG (reference sequence). The CDR3 is 14 amino acids. Trimming stripped 1 base from V and 2 bases from J, with 12 bases between. CDR3 sequence reads: CAWSEQGLTYEQYF. CDR3 in DNA: TGTGCCTGGAGTGAACAGGGTCTAACCTACGAGCAGTACTTC.

This clone was seen only a few times. J is TRBJ2-7 and V is TRBV27, with TRBD1 identical over 7 bases. Trimming at V came to 3 bases and at J to 2 bases, leaving 7 bases not matched to a gene. CDR1 and CDR2 from the germline V gene are MNHEY and SMNVEV (reference sequence). This CDR3 has 15 amino acids. The CDR3 here is CASSFGTEGTYEQYF. The DNA of the CDR3 is TGTGCCAGCAGTTTCGGGACAGAGGGAACCTACGAGCAGTACTTC.

J is TRBJ1-5 and V is TRBV27; 8 nucleotides match TRBD1. The CDR3 is 15 amino acids. With V trimmed by 7 bases and J by 2 bases, 7 bases remained unmatched. Germline V lookup: CDR1 MNHEY, CDR2 SMNVEV (reference sequence). The CDR3 here is CASTWTGSGNQPQHF. CDR3 in DNA: TGTGCCAGCACCTGGACAGGGTCGGGCAATCAGCCCCAGCATTTT.

The chain joins TRBV19 to TRBJ2-1; TRBD2 matches at 7 bases. This CDR3 is 12 amino acids long. Germline V gene lookup returns CDR1 LNHDA and CDR2 SQIVND (reference sequence). Germline trimming cut 4 bases from V and 8 bases from J; bases unmatched to any gene: 2. CDR3 amino acids: CASSREGYEQFF. In DNA, the CDR3 is TGTGCCAGTAGTAGGGAGGGGTATGAGCAGTTCTTC.

The J gene is TRBJ2-1, the V gene TRBV28; D not certain. V gave up 2 bases and J gave up 6 bases, with 11 bases separating them. This CDR3 is built from 14 residues. Germline lookup yields CDR1 MDHEN and CDR2 SYDVKM. As DNA, the CDR3 is TGTGCCAGCAGTTTAGACGGCAGTTTCAATGAGCAGTTCTTC. It specifies CASSLDGSFNEQFF.

In nucleotides, the CDR3 is TGTGCCAGCAGCTACGGACTAGCGGGAATTTCCTACGAGCAGTACTTC. Protein sequence: CASSYGLAGISYEQYF. The genes are TRBV28 and TRBJ2-7; the match to TRBD2 covers 12 bases. This CDR3 is built from 16 residues. V gave up 6 bases and J gave up 1 base; unmatched junction bases: 7. The germline V gene has CDR1 MDHEN and CDR2 SYDVKM.

The chain employs TRBV7-9 and TRBJ2-2; TRBD1 matches 11 bases. This CDR3 has 16 residues. Germline-derived CDR1 and CDR2 are SEHNR and FQNEAQ (reference sequence). Unmatched junction bases numbered 5, after V lost 1 base and J lost 7 bases. CDR3 residues: CASSLEPGTGGGELFF. The CDR3 nucleotides read TGTGCCAGCAGCTTAGAACCCGGGACAGGGGGCGGGGAGCTGTTTTTT. Using reference TRBV7-9 and TRBJ2-2 for the parts outside the CDR3, the full variable domain is DTGVSQNPRHKITKRGQNVTFRCDPISEHNRLYWYRQTLGQGPEFLTYFQNEAQLEKSRLLSDRFSAERPKGSFSTLEIQRTEQGDSAMYLCASSLEPGTGGGELFFGEGSRLTVL.

The J gene is TRBJ1-5, the V gene TRBV5-1; TRBD1 matches at 8 bases. This CDR3 is built from 16 residues. V lost 6 bases to trimming and J lost 2 bases; unmatched junction nucleotides: 10. Germline V lookup: CDR1 SGHRS, CDR2 YFSETQ. The CDR3 DNA is TGCGCCAGCAAACCAGGGGGCAATTTAGGCAATCAGCCCCAGCATTTT. It is translated as CASKPGGNLGNQPQHF.

This clone has only a few counts. CDR3 residues: CASSSSTSGELFF. The CDR3 coding sequence is TGTGCCAGCAGCTCCTCGACGTCCGGGGAGCTGTTTTTT. The V gene is TRBV7-9, the J gene TRBJ2-2; unclear D gene. This CDR3 has 13 residues. Germline V gene data show CDR1 as SEHNR and CDR2 as FQNEAQ (reference sequence). V lost 4 bases and J 6 bases, leaving 9 bases between the germline ends.

V and J are TRBV6-1 and TRBJ1-2, with D unresolved. The germline CDR1 and CDR2 sequences are MNHNS and SASEGT. V shed 0 bases and J shed 8 bases, with 16 bases lying between them. This CDR3 has 15 amino acids. The CDR3 is CASSEARWELWGYTF. CDR3 DNA sequence: TGTGCCAGCAGTGAAGCGCGATGGGAACTATGGGGCTACACCTTC.

This clone has just a few counts. The chain combines TRBV6-1 with TRBJ2-7; no firm D call. The CDR3 is made up of 12 amino acids. In germline, CDR1 is MNHNS, CDR2 SASEGT. V dropped 3 bases and J dropped 6 bases, with 9 bases sitting between them. CDR3 in amino acids: CASSDLGLEQYF. In DNA, the CDR3 is TGTGCCAGCAGTGATCTCGGGCTCGAGCAGTACTTC.

This clone was seen a single time. The chain uses TRBV5-1 and TRBJ2-5; D tentatively fits TRBD1 or TRBD2 (5 bases each). Trimming stripped 0 bases from V and 6 bases from J, with 15 bases between. The CDR3 is made up of 15 amino acids. In germline, CDR1 is SGHRS, CDR2 YFSETQ. Written as DNA, the CDR3 is TGCGCCAGCAGCTTGGGGGACCCCCTTGCACAGACCCAGTACTTC. This sequence encodes CASSLGDPLAQTQYF.

The chain couples TRBV5-4 to TRBJ2-7; 9 positions agree with TRBD2. The CDR3 consists of 14 residues. The V and J ends lost 4 bases and 3 bases, in that order; junction bases with no gene match: 5. CDR1 SGHNT and CDR2 YYREEE come from the germline V gene (reference sequence). This chain's CDR3 is CASSQLAGDYEQYF. CDR3 nucleotide sequence: TGTGCCAGCAGCCAACTAGCGGGTGACTACGAGCAGTACTTC.

The rearrangement links TRBV19 to TRBJ1-2, with 8 positions matching TRBD1. Per the germline V gene, CDR1 is LNHDA and CDR2 is SQIVND (reference sequence). V gave up 4 bases and J gave up 8 bases; unmatched junction bases: 12. The CDR3 is 15 amino acids. The CDR3 region has the DNA TGTGCCAGTAGTACCTTCGGGACAGGAGATGGCGGCTACACCTTC. Residues: CASSTFGTGDGGYTF.

The V call is TRBV30, the J call TRBJ1-2, with 8 bases fitting TRBD1. The germline V gene encodes CDR1 GTSNPN and CDR2 SVGIG (reference sequence). The CDR3 is made up of 13 amino acids. Trimming took 6 bases from V and 6 from J; bases not matched to a gene: 9. In DNA, the CDR3 is TGTGCCTGTAACAGGGGGGTAGGGAATGGCTACACCTTC. Amino acids: CACNRGVGNGYTF.

The sample holds one count of this clone. The J gene is TRBJ2-2, the V gene TRBV7-9; TRBD1 matches 9 bases. This CDR3 comprises 16 residues. Unmatched junction bases numbered 7, after V lost 5 bases and J lost 3 bases. The germline V gene has CDR1 SEHNR and CDR2 FQNEAQ (reference sequence). The CDR3 coding sequence is TGTGCCAGCAGCCTCACCTGGACAGGGGACACCGGGGAGCTGTTTTTT. This translates into CASSLTWTGDTGELFF.

The chain combines TRBV2 with TRBJ2-5; D ambiguous. Germline CDR1 and CDR2: SNHLY and FYNNEI. The germline V and J ends were trimmed by 6 bases and 6 bases, with 8 bases remaining between them. The CDR3 contains 11 residues. This CDR3 reads CASSGEKTQYF. CDR3 in DNA: TGTGCCAGCAGCGGCGAGAAGACCCAGTACTTC.

The J gene is TRBJ2-2, the V gene TRBV11-2, with TRBD2 as a possible D gene (7 bases). V gave up 5 bases and J gave up 7 bases, with 20 bases separating them. The CDR3 has 16 amino acids. Germline V gene data show CDR1 as SGHAT and CDR2 as FQNNGV. The CDR3 reads CASSPRGPSILGELFF. The CDR3 nucleotides read TGTGCCAGCAGCCCGCGGGGGCCTTCCATCCTCGGGGAGCTGTTTTTT.

The chain joins TRBV9 to TRBJ2-5; D is unresolved. The length of the CDR3 is 16 residues. The germline V gene has CDR1 SGDLS and CDR2 YYNGEE. Trimming took 0 bases from V and 4 from J, leaving 16 bases between them. CDR3: CASSVDLDGFGETQYF. Written as DNA, the CDR3 is TGTGCCAGCAGCGTAGATTTAGATGGGTTCGGAGAGACCCAGTACTTC. Full variable domain (rest looked up from reference TRBV9 and TRBJ2-5): DSGVTQTPKHLITATGQRVTLRCSPRSGDLSVYWYQQSLDQGLQFLIQYYNGEERAKGNILERFSAQQFPDLHSELNLSSLELGDSALYFCASSVDLDGFGETQYFGPGTRLLVL.

This rearrangement joins TRBV28 to TRBJ2-2, with 8 bases matching TRBD1. Looked up from germline, CDR1 is MDHEN and CDR2 is SYDVKM. J lost 5 bases, V lost 3 bases, and 14 bases had no gene match. The CDR3 sequence is 18 residues long. The CDR3, as DNA: TGTGCCAGCAGTTTGGGTGTTGTTGGACAGGGTCGGACCGGGGAGCTGTTTTTT. Its protein product is CASSLGVVGQGRTGELFF.

The gene calls are TRBV2 and TRBJ2-2, with 7 nucleotides matching TRBD1. V was pared by 3 bases and J by 2 bases, with 6 bases of the junction left unmatched. Germline CDR1 and CDR2: SNHLY and FYNNEI. This CDR3 has 16 amino acids. The CDR3 DNA follows: TGTGCCAGCAGTGAGCCACAGGGGCTAAACACCGGGGAGCTGTTTTTT. Translation: CASSEPQGLNTGELFF.

The CDR3 protein is CASRKTGATNEKLFF. The CDR3 DNA reads as TGTGCCAGCAGGAAGACAGGTGCAACTAATGAAAAACTGTTTTTT. V usage is TRBV7-3 and J usage is TRBJ1-4; maybe TRBD1 (6 bases). The CDR3 has 15 amino acids. Germline loops: CDR1 SGHTA, CDR2 FQGTGA. The V gene lost 6 bases and the J gene lost 0 bases, with 11 bases spanning the gap.